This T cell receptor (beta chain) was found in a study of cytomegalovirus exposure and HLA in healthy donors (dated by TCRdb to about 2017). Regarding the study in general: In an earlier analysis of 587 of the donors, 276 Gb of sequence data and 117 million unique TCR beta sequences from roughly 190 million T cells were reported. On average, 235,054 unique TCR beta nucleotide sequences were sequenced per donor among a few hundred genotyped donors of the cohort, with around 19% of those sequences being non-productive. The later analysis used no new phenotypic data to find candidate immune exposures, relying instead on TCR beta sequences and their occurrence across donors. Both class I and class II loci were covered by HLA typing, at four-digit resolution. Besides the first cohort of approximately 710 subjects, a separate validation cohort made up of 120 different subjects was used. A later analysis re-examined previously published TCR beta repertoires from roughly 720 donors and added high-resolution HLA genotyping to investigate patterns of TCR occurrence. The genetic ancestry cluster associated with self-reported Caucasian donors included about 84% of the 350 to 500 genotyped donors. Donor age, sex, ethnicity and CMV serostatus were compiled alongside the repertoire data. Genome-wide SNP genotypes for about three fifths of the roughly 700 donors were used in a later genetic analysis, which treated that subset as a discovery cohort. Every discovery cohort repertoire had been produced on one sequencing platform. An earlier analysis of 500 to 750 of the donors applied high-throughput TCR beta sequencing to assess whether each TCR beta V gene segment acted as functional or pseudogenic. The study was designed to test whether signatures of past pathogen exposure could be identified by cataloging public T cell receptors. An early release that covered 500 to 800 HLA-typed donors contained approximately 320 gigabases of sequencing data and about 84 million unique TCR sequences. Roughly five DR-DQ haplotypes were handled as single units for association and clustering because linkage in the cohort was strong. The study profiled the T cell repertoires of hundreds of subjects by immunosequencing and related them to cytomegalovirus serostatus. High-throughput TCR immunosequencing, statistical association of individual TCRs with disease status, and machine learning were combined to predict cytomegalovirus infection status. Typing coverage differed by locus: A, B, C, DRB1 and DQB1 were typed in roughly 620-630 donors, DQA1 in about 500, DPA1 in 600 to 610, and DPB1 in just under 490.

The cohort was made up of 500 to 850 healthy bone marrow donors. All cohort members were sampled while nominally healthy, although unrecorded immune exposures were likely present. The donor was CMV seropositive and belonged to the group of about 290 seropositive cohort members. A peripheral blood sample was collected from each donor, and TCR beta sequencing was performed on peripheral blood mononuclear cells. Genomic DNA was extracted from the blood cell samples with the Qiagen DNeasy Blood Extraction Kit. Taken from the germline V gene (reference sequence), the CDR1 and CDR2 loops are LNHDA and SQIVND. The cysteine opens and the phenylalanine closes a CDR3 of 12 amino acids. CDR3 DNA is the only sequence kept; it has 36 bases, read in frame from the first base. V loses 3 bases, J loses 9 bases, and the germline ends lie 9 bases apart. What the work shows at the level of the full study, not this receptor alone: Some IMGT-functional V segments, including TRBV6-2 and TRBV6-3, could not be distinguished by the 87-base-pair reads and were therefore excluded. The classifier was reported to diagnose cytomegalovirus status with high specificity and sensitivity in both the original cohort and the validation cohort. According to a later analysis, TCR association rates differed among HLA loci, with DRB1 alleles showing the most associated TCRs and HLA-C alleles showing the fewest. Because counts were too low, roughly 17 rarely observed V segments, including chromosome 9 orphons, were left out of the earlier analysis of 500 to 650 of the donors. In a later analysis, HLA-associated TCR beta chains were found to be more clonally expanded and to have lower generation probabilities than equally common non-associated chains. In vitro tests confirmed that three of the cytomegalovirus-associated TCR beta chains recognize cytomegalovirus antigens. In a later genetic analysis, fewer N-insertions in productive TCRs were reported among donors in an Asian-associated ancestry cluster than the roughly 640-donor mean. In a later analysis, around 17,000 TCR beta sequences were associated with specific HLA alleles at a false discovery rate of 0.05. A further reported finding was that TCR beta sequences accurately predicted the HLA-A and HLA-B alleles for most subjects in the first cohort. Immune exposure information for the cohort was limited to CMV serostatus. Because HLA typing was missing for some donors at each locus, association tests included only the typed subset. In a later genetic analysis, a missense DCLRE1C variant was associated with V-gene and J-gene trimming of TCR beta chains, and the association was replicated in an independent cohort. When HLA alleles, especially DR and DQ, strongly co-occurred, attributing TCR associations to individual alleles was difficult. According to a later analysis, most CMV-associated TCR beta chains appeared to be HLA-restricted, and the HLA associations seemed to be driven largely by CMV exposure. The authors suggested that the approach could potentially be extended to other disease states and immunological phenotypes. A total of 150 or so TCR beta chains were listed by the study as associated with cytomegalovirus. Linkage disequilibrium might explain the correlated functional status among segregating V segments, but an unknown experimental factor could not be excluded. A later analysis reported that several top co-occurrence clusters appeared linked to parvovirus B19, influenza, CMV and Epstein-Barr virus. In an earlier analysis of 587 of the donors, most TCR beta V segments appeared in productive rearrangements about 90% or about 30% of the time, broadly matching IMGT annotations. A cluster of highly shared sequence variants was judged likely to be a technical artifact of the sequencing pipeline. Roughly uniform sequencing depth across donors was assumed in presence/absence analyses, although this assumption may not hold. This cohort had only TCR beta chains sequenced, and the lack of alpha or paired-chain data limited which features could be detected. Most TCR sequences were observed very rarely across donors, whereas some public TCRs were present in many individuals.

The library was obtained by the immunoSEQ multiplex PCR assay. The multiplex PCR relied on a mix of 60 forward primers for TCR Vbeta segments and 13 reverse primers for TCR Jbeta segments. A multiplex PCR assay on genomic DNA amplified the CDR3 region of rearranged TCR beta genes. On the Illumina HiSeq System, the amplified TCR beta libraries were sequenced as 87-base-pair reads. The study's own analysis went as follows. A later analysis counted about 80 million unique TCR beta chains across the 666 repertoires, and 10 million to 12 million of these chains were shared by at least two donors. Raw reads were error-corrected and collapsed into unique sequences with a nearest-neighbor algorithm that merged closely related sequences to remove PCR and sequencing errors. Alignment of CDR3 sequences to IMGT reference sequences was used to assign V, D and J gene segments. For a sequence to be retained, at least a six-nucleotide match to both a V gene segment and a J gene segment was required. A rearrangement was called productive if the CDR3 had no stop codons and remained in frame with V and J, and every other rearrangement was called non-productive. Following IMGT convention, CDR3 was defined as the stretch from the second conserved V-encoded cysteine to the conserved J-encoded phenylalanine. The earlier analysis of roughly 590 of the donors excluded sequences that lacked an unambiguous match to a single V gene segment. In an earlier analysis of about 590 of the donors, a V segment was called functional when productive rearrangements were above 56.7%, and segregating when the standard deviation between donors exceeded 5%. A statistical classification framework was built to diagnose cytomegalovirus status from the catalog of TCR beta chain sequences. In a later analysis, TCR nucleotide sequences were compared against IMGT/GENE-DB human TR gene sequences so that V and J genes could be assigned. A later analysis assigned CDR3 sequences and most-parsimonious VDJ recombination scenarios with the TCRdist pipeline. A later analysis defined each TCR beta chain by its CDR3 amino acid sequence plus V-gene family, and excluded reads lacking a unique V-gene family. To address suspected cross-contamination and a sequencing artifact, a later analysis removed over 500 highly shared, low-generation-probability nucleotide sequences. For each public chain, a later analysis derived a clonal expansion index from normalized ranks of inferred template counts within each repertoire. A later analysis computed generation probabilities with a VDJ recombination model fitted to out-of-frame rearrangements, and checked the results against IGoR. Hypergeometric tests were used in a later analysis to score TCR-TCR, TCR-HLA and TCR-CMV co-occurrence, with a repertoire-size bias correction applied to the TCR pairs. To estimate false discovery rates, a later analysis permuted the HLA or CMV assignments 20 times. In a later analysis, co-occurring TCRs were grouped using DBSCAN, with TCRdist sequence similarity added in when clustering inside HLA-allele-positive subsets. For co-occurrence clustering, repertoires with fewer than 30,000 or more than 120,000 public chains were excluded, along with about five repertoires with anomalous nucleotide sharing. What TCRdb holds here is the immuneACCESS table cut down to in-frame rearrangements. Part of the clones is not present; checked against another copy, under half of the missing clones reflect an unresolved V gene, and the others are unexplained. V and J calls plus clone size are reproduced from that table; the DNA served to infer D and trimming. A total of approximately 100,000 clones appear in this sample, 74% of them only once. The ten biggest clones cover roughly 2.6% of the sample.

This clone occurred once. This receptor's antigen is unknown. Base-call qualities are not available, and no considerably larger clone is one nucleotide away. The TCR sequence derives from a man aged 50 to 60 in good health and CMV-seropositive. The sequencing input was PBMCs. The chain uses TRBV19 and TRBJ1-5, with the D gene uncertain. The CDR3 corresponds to CASSIGEGPQHF. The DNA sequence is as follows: TGTGCCAGTAGTATTGGGGAGGGGCCCCAGCATTTT.